The rows below give T cell receptor beta chains drawn from one sample of a study of neurological immune-mediated disorders. TCRdb re-called the 5' RACE reads through MiXCR, storing one row per CDR3 protein. This table holds about 41,000 distinct CDR3 sequences, roughly 15% found once. The source material was CD4+ T cells from blood. Source of these receptors: a woman aged 55-75 years with HTLV-1-associated myelopathy (HAM/TSP). Each CDR3 is given with its conserved first and last residue. The D gene is left open where the match is weak. The size entry gives how often the clone was seen (once, few, many) or a class if it is expanded.

abundance,v_gene,d_gene,j_gene,CDR3aa,CDR3nt
many,TRBV20-1,TRBD2,TRBJ2-1,CSAIKGLAGNYNEQFF,TGCAGTGCTATTAAGGGACTAGCGGGTAACTACAATGAGCAGTTCTTC
many,TRBV20-1,TRBD2,TRBJ2-7,CSARRGFLLAGGPSSYEQYF,TGCAGTGCGAGGAGAGGGTTTTTACTAGCGGGGGGCCCGAGCTCCTACGAGCAGTACTTC
many,TRBV20-1,NA,TRBJ1-2,CSARVGPQNYGYTF,TGCAGTGCTAGAGTCGGACCCCAGAACTATGGCTACACCTTC
many,TRBV5-1,NA,TRBJ1-6,CASSLDGTGYNSPLHF,TGCGCCAGCAGCTTGGATGGAACAGGTTATAATTCACCCCTCCACTTT
many,TRBV5-6,TRBD1,TRBJ1-6,CASSRIPAGGKYNSPLHF,TGTGCCAGCAGCCGTATACCTGCAGGGGGTAAATATAATTCACCCCTCCACTTT
many,TRBV20-1,NA,TRBJ2-1,CSARLTGTPYNEQFF,TGCAGTGCTAGGTTGACGGGGACCCCCTACAATGAGCAGTTCTTC
many,TRBV6-5,TRBD2,TRBJ2-7,CASSYSRLAGSYEQYF,TGTGCCAGCAGTTACTCGAGACTAGCGGGTTCCTACGAGCAGTACTTC
many,TRBV5-1,NA,TRBJ2-3,CASSLAFAIDTQYF,TGCGCCAGCAGCTTGGCTTTCGCTATAGATACGCAGTATTTT
many,TRBV20-1,NA,TRBJ2-2,CSARKAGRGNTGELFF,TGCAGTGCTCGCAAGGCAGGGCGGGGGAACACCGGGGAGCTGTTTTTT
many,TRBV5-1,NA,TRBJ1-2,CASSFDGGGYTF,TGCGCCAGCAGCTTCGACGGGGGAGGCTACACCTTC
many,TRBV5-1,NA,TRBJ2-2,CASSLADGGATGELFF,TGCGCCAGCAGCTTGGCCGACGGGGGCGCCACCGGGGAGCTGTTTTTT
many,TRBV7-2,NA,TRBJ1-5,CASSPYLDTPEGPQHF,TGTGCCAGCAGCCCCTACCTGGACACCCCGGAAGGGCCCCAGCATTTT
many,TRBV20-1,TRBD1,TRBJ1-2,CSGTGSNYGYTF,TGCAGTGGGACAGGGTCTAACTATGGCTACACCTTC
many,TRBV20-1,TRBD2,TRBJ2-3,CSARPPEGTSGGAGTDTQYF,TGCAGTGCTAGACCCCCCGAGGGGACTAGCGGGGGGGCTGGGACAGATACGCAGTATTTT